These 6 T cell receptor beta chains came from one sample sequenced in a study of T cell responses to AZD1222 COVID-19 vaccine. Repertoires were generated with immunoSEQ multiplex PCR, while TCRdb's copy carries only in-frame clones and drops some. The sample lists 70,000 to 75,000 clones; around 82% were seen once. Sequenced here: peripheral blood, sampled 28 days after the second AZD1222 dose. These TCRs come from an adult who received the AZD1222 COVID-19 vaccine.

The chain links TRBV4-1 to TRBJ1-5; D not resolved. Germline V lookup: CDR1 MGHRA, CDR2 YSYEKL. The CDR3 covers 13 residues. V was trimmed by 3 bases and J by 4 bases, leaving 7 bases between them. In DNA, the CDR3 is TGCGCCAGCAGCCATGCCGAAAATCAGCCCCAGCATTTT. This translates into CASSHAENQPQHF.

The CDR3 nucleotides read TGTGCCAGCAGTTGGAGCGGACTAGCAGAGACCCAGTACTTC. This encodes CASSWSGLAETQYF. V gene TRBV27 combines with J gene TRBJ2-5, with 8 bases identical to TRBD2. The CDR3 covers 14 residues. Looked up from germline, CDR1 is MNHEY and CDR2 is SMNVEV (reference sequence). V gave up 4 bases and J gave up 4 bases; unmatched junction bases: 5.

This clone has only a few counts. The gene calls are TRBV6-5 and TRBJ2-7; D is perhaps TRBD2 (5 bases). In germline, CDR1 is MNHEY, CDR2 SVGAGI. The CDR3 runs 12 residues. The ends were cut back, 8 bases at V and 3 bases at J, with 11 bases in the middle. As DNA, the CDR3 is TGTGCCAGCTTGGACGGAGGCTACGAGCAGTACTTC. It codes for CASLDGGYEQYF.

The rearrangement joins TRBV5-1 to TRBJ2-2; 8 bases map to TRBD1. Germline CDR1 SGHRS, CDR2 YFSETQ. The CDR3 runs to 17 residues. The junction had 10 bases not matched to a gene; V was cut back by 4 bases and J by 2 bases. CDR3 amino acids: CASSLFNQGANTGELFF. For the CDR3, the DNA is TGCGCCAGCAGCCTATTTAATCAGGGGGCAAACACCGGGGAGCTGTTTTTT.

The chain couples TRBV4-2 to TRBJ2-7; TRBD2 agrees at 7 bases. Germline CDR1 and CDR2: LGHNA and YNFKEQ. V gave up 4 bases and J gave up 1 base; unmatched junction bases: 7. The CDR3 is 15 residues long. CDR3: CASSPPGRESYEQYF. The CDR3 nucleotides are TGTGCCAGCAGCCCTCCCGGGCGGGAGTCCTACGAGCAGTACTTC.

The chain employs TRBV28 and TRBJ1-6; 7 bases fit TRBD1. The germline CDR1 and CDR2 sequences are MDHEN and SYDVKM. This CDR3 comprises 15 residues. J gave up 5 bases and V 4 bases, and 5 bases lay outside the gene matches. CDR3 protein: CASSSTGLDNSPLHF. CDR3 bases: TGTGCCAGCAGTTCGACAGGGTTGGATAATTCACCCCTCCACTTT. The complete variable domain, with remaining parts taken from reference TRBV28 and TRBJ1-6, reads DVKVTQSSRYLVKRTGEKVFLECVQDMDHENMFWYRQDPGLGLRLIYFSYDVKMKEKGDIPEGYSVSREKKERFSLILESASTNQTSMYLCASSSTGLDNSPLHFGNGTRLTVT.